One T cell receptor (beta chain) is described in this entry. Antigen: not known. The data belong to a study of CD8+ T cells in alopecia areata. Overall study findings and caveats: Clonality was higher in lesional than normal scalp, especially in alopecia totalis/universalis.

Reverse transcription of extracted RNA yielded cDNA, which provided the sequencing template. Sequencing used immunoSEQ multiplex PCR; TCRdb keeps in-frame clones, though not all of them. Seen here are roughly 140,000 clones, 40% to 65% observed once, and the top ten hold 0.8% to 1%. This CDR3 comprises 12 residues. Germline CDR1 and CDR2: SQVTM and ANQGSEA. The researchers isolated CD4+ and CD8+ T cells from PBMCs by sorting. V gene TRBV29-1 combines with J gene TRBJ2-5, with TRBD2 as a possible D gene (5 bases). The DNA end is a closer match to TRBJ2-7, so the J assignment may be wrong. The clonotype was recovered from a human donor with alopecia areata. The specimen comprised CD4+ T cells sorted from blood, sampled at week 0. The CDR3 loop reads CSVEGRDYEQYF. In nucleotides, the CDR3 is TGCAGCGTTGAGGGTCGGGACTACGAGCAGTACTTC.